The 27 T cell receptor beta chains below were found in one sample sequenced in a study of human T cells and chemical hapten exposure. Regarding time point: pre-sensitization, week 0. Treatment reported: therapeutic diphenylcyclopropenone sensitization with weekly scalp DPC. Each CDR3 protein is one row after TCRdb ran MiXCR on the RACE reads. The repertoire holds about 42,000 distinct CDR3 sequences, with around 11% as singletons. Material: whole blood, obtained in connection with sensitization to the hapten diphenylcyclopropenone (DPC). The receptors shown here come from a woman aged 25-40 years with alopecia areata. Some clones in this sample may be carry-over from other donors' samples.

This clonotype was seen ten or more times. The chain couples TRBV29-1 to TRBJ2-5; D may be TRBD2 (5 bases). The germline V gene has CDR1 SQVTM and CDR2 ANQGSEA. This CDR3 comprises 13 residues. Deletions cut 5 bases from V and 4 bases from J, with 14 bases between. Here the CDR3 DNA reads TGCAGCGTTCACGAATGGAGCGGAGAGACCCAGTACTTC. Translation: CSVHEWSGETQYF.

In its sample, this clonotype was seen many times. This sequence joins TRBV20-1 and TRBJ1-2; D is unresolved. Trimming pared 6 bases from V and 3 bases from J, leaving 17 bases between. The CDR3 consists of 14 residues. Germline CDR1 reads DFQATT; CDR2 reads SNEGSKA (reference sequence). CDR3 DNA: TGCAGTGCCGCGAACCCTGGAGGATACTATGGCTACACCTTC. Its translation is CSAANPGGYYGYTF.

This clonotype was detected ten times or more. This chain connects TRBV18 to TRBJ1-3; D gene ambiguous. Germline CDR1 KGHSH, CDR2 LQKENI. The V end lost 5 bases, the J end lost 1 base, and 15 bases lay between the germline ends. The CDR3 loop spans 16 amino acids. The CDR3 reads CASSSGSSSSGNTIYF. The CDR3 nucleotides are TGTGCCAGCTCATCTGGGTCAAGCTCGTCTGGAAACACCATATATTTT.

This clonotype appeared many times. The chain joins TRBV12-3 or TRBV12-4 to TRBJ2-1, with TRBD2 identical over 12 bases. V trimming: 3 bases; J trimming: 6 bases; junction bases outside the gene matches: 3. The CDR3 has 15 amino acids. Written as DNA, the CDR3 is TGTGCCAGCAGTTTTTCTAGCGGGAGGGCCAATGAGCAGTTCTTC. It encodes CASSFSSGRANEQFF.

Details on this clonotype: This may be a read error, as it is one base from a much larger clone. The chain is built from TRBV7-6 and TRBJ2-1, with D maybe TRBD2 (6 bases). The germline CDR1 and CDR2 sequences are SGHVS and FNYEAQ. The length of the CDR3 is 12 residues. CDR3 DNA: TGTGTCAGCAGCCGTGCGGGAAATGAGCAGTTCTTC. Protein: CVSSRAGNEQFF.

This clonotype was found a few times. The V gene is TRBV20-1, the J gene TRBJ2-7, with TRBD2 identical over 9 bases. The CDR3 consists of 13 residues. Unmatched junction bases numbered 6, after V lost 6 bases and J lost 3 bases. Germline V gene sequence: CDR1 DFQATT, CDR2 SNEGSKA (reference sequence). The CDR3 DNA is TGCAGTGCCGGGGGTAGCGGGGGCTACGAGCAGTACTTC. This encodes CSAGGSGGYEQYF.

At least ten counts were recorded for this clonotype. The chain employs TRBV11-3 and TRBJ2-3; D is perhaps TRBD2 (6 bases). There are 14 residues in the CDR3. V was clipped by 4 bases and J by 6 bases, with 14 bases between them. Germline V lookup: CDR1 SGHNT, CDR2 YENEEA. CDR3 coding DNA: TGTGCCAGCAGCTCGCGGGGACTTGCGGATACGCAGTATTTT. Residues: CASSSRGLADTQYF.

The rearrangement uses TRBV2 and TRBJ2-7, with 11 bases lining up with TRBD2. Per the germline V gene, CDR1 is SNHLY and CDR2 is FYNNEI. The trim removed 10 bases at V and 2 bases at J, leaving 1 base unmatched. This CDR3 has 12 amino acids. In nucleotides, the CDR3 is TGTGCCATTAGCGGGAGGGCCTACGAGCAGTACTTC. Protein sequence: CAISGRAYEQYF.

This clonotype was counted at least ten times. This rearrangement joins TRBV28 to TRBJ2-7; D possibly corresponds to TRBD2 (6 bases). CDR1 is MDHEN and CDR2 is SYDVKM in the germline V gene. The V gene lost 6 bases and the J gene lost 0 bases, with 15 bases spanning the gap. The CDR3 spans 15 residues. This CDR3 is CASSQEGRASYEQYF. The CDR3, as DNA: TGTGCCAGCAGCCAGGAGGGAAGAGCCTCCTACGAGCAGTACTTC.

The chain uses TRBV5-1 and TRBJ2-7; 16 nucleotides line up with TRBD2. The CDR3 loop spans 20 amino acids. Germline loops: CDR1 SGHRS, CDR2 YFSETQ. V trimming: 4 bases; J trimming: 2 bases; junction bases outside the gene matches: 15. In nucleotides, the CDR3 is TGCGCCAGCAGCCCGGGCCCGGGACTAGCGGGAGGGCCGGGCCCCTACGAGCAGTACTTC. It yields the protein CASSPGPGLAGGPGPYEQYF. The complete variable domain, with remaining parts taken from reference TRBV5-1 and TRBJ2-7, reads KAGVTQTPRYLIKTRGQQVTLSCSPISGHRSVSWYQQTPGQGLQFLFEYFSETQRNKGNFPGRFSGRQFSNSRSEMNVSTLELGDSALYLCASSPGPGLAGGPGPYEQYFGPGTRLTVT.

This clonotype was seen at least ten times. The gene calls are TRBV20-1 and TRBJ2-3, with no clear D. In germline, CDR1 is DFQATT, CDR2 SNEGSKA (reference sequence). This CDR3 region has 14 residues. V dropped 3 bases and J dropped 0 bases, with 10 bases sitting between them. The CDR3 bases are TGCAGTGCTAGTTATCTGGGGAGCACAGATACGCAGTATTTT. Encoded protein: CSASYLGSTDTQYF.

This chain connects TRBV20-1 to TRBJ2-7; D might be TRBD2 (6 bases). The germline V gene encodes CDR1 DFQATT and CDR2 SNEGSKA (reference sequence). This CDR3 contains 16 residues. V was cut by 7 bases and J by 1 base, with 23 bases left in between. This CDR3 reads CSGQGPGDLTSYEQYF. The CDR3 DNA reads as TGCAGTGGCCAGGGCCCGGGGGACTTGACATCCTACGAGCAGTACTTC.

This clonotype occurred a few times. A much larger clone is a single base away; this may be a read error. The chain recombines TRBV9 with TRBJ2-1; D unclear. The germline CDR1 and CDR2 sequences are SGDLS and YYNGEE. V was shortened by 4 bases and J by 5 bases, with 13 bases between the two germline ends. The CDR3 has 14 amino acids. The CDR3 DNA reads as TGTGCCAGCAGCCCCCAGGAACAAAACAATGAGCAGTTCTTC. It encodes CASSPQEQNNEQFF.

This clonotype came up a few times. The CDR3 region has the DNA TGTGCCAGCTCACCACTGGTCGGGATCAAATCCACAGATACGCAGTATTTT. This gives the protein CASSPLVGIKSTDTQYF. V usage is TRBV18 and J usage is TRBJ2-3; the D gene is possibly TRBD2 (5 bases). The V and J ends lost 1 base and 2 bases respectively, with 16 bases between them. Germline CDR1 reads KGHSH; CDR2 reads LQKENI. The CDR3 contains 17 residues.

This clonotype was detected only once. The chain joins TRBV20-1 to TRBJ2-3; D is undetermined. The CDR3 spans 11 residues. CDR1 is DFQATT and CDR2 is SNEGSKA in the germline V gene (reference sequence). The V gene lost 4 bases and the J gene lost 7 bases, with 9 bases spanning the gap. This CDR3 is CSATRSHTQYF. CDR3 DNA sequence: TGCAGTGCTACCCGCAGCCATACGCAGTATTTT.

There are many counts of this clonotype. The rearrangement links TRBV14 to TRBJ2-1; D is uncertain. The CDR3 extends over 14 amino acids. Germline V CDR1 and CDR2: SGHDN, FVKESK. The germline V and J ends were trimmed by 1 base and 6 bases, with 10 bases remaining between them. The CDR3 nucleotides read TGTGCCAGCAGCCAAGGAGTACCGATCAATGAGCAGTTCTTC. Translation gives CASSQGVPINEQFF.

This clonotype was found a few times. The V call is TRBV5-1, the J call TRBJ2-3, with D unresolved. The CDR3 runs 13 residues. Germline V lookup: CDR1 SGHRS, CDR2 YFSETQ. Deletions cut 2 bases from V and 2 bases from J, with 6 bases between. CDR3 sequence: CASSFFTTDTQYF. In DNA, the CDR3 is TGCGCCAGCAGCTTTTTCACCACAGATACGCAGTATTTT. The full variable domain, completed using reference TRBV5-1 and TRBJ2-3, is KAGVTQTPRYLIKTRGQQVTLSCSPISGHRSVSWYQQTPGQGLQFLFEYFSETQRNKGNFPGRFSGRQFSNSRSEMNVSTLELGDSALYLCASSFFTTDTQYFGPGTRLTVL.

This clonotype has more than one count but fewer than ten. V gene TRBV11-2 combines with J gene TRBJ2-6; D not certain. Germline V CDR1 and CDR2: SGHAT, FQNNGV. CDR3 length: 16 residues. Trimming pared 3 bases from V and 0 bases from J, leaving 9 bases between. This CDR3 reads CASSFDPNSGANVLTF. As DNA, the CDR3 is TGTGCCAGCAGCTTCGATCCCAACTCTGGGGCCAACGTCCTGACTTTC.

This clonotype was seen ten or more times. This chain connects TRBV6-5 to TRBJ1-4; tentative D call: TRBD1 (6 bases). From germline, CDR1 is MNHEY and CDR2 SVGAGI. The CDR3 has 14 residues. Trimming took 8 bases from V and 0 from J, leaving 10 bases between them. The DNA of the CDR3 is TGTGCCAGCGGCCGGACAGCAACTAATGAAAAACTGTTTTTT. Translated: CASGRTATNEKLFF.

The genes are TRBV5-5 and TRBJ1-2; TRBD1 might be the D (5 bases). Germline-derived CDR1 and CDR2 are SGHKS and YYEKEE (reference sequence). This CDR3 is built from 13 residues. V lost 4 bases and J 1 base, leaving 8 bases between the germline ends. CDR3 amino acids: CASSHDSNYGYTF. For the CDR3, the DNA is TGTGCCAGCAGCCACGACAGTAACTATGGCTACACCTTC.

V is TRBV6-6 and J is TRBJ2-1, with D possibly TRBD2 on 6 matching bases. Trimming shortened V by 5 bases and J by 0 bases, and 20 bases separated the two germline ends. The CDR3 covers 18 residues. The germline V gene has CDR1 MNHNY and CDR2 SVGAGI (reference sequence). The CDR3 DNA is TGTGCCAGCAGTCCTGGCCCCCCGGGACTCTCCTCCTACAATGAGCAGTTCTTC. It yields the protein CASSPGPPGLSSYNEQFF.

This clonotype was observed a few times. The chain joins TRBV6-2 or TRBV6-3 to TRBJ2-7; D is undetermined. From germline, CDR1 is MNHEY and CDR2 SVGEGT. With 2 bases removed from V and 1 base from J, the gap between germline ends came to 3 bases. The CDR3 extends over 12 amino acids. The CDR3 loop reads CASSYKSYEQYF. In DNA, the CDR3 is TGTGCCAGCAGTTACAAGTCCTACGAGCAGTACTTC.

Many counts were recorded for this clonotype. The chain joins TRBV4-3 to TRBJ2-3; D is ambiguous. This CDR3 comprises 14 residues. Germline-derived CDR1 and CDR2 are LGHNA and YSLEER. The V end lost 2 bases, the J end lost 4 bases, and 10 bases lay between the germline ends. In nucleotides, the CDR3 is TGCGCCAGCAGCCAAACCCCGAAGGCAGATACGCAGTATTTT. It is translated as CASSQTPKADTQYF.

In this sample, this clonotype turned up many times. The rearrangement joins TRBV7-2 to TRBJ1-1, with D perhaps matching TRBD1 (6 bases). The CDR3 has 16 residues. Germline CDR1 SGHTA, CDR2 FQGNSA. V gave up 4 bases and J gave up 7 bases, with 22 bases separating them. The CDR3 nucleotides read TGTGCCAGCAGCTATCAGGGTGGCAGGGGCAGGGGTGAAGCTTTCTTT. Its protein product is CASSYQGGRGRGEAFF.

In its sample, this clonotype was seen many times. The chain employs TRBV4-3 and TRBJ2-7; D not certain. Germline V CDR1 and CDR2: LGHNA, YSLEER. The CDR3 has 14 residues. V was trimmed by 0 bases and J by 1 base, leaving 7 bases between them. The CDR3 sequence: CASSQDRISYEQYF. CDR3 nucleotides: TGCGCCAGCAGCCAAGATCGAATTTCCTACGAGCAGTACTTC.

This clonotype was picked up many times. The chain employs TRBV4-3 and TRBJ2-4; D remains unclear. CDR1 is LGHNA, CDR2 YSLEER, per germline. The germline V and J ends were trimmed by 0 bases and 6 bases, with 15 bases remaining between them. There are 16 residues in the CDR3. CDR3 amino acids: CASSQEIFGRPNIQYF. The CDR3 DNA sequence: TGCGCCAGCAGCCAAGAAATATTTGGGCGGCCAAACATTCAGTACTTC.

This clonotype was detected ten times or more. The chain is built from TRBV7-2 and TRBJ2-1; D is perhaps TRBD1 (5 bases). Germline V gene data show CDR1 as SGHTA and CDR2 as FQGNSA. This CDR3 is 15 amino acids long. The V end was cut by 4 bases, the J end by 5 bases, with 15 bases between. The DNA for the CDR3 is TGTGCCAGCAGCTCGCAGGGCGTTCCTAACAATGAGCAGTTCTTC. Residues: CASSSQGVPNNEQFF.